The clone carrying this T cell receptor (beta chain) has only a few counts. What it binds is not known. The data are from a study of cytomegalovirus exposure and HLA in healthy donors. The wider study: There were some 81 million unique TCRs (from HLA-typed donors) in an early data release. General study findings and limits: In an earlier analysis, in some 600 donors, most V segments appeared productive either ~90% or ~30% of the time. As immune exposure information, only CMV serostatus was available. TRBV6-2, TRBV6-3 and some other V segments were unresolvable in 87-base-pair reads.

With 2 bases clipped from V and 5 bases from J, the junction kept 5 bases outside the gene matches. Germline V gene sequence: CDR1 MNHNS, CDR2 SASEGT. This CDR3 is 15 amino acids long. The primer mix had 60 Vbeta and 13 Jbeta primers. Repertoires were generated with immunoSEQ multiplex PCR, while TCRdb's copy carries only in-frame clones and drops some. The sample contains 190,000 or so clones, more than 65% of which appear only once. The sequenced sample was PBMCs. The receptor was isolated from a girl aged 5-17 years in good health and CMV-seropositive. The rearrangement joins TRBV6-1 to TRBJ2-1, with 8 positions matching TRBD1. CDR3: CASSEWTGSNNEQFF. The CDR3 region has the DNA TGTGCCAGCAGTGAATGGACAGGGTCCAACAATGAGCAGTTCTTC.